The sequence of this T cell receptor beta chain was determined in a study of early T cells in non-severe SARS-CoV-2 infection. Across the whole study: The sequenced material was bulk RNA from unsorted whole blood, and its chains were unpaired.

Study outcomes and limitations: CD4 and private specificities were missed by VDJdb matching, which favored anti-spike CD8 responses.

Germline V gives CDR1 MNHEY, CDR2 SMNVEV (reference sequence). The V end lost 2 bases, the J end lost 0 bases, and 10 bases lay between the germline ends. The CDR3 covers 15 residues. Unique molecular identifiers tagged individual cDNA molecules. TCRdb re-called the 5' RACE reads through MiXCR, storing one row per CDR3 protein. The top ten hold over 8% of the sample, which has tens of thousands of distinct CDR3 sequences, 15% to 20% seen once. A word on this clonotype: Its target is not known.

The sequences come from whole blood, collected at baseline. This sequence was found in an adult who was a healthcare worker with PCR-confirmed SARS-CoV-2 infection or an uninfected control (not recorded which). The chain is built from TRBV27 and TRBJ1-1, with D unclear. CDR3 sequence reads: CASSLTAGMNTEAFF. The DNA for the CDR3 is TGTGCCAGCAGTTTAACAGCCGGGATGAACACTGAAGCTTTCTTT.